This T cell receptor beta chain was obtained from a study of blood T cell repertoires in COVID-19. Study context: COVID-19 samples, acute and convalescent, were from the United States, Italy and Spain. PBMCs, B-cell-depleted T cells, or T cells provided the cDNA or gDNA that made up the material.

This CDR3 is built from 15 residues. With 4 bases removed from V and 2 bases from J, the gap between germline ends came to 12 bases. Germline CDR1 LGHDT, CDR2 YNNKEL (reference sequence). Original methodology: Reference gene primer amplification gave estimated nucleated cell counts. TCRdb's copy holds only in-frame clones and misses some; the assay was immunoSEQ multiplex PCR. V, J and clone size are taken as reported in that table, and D and trimming were inferred from the DNA itself. The data hold approximately 380,000 clones, with 85% observed a single time. V is TRBV3-1 (or the pseudogene TRBV3-2) and J is TRBJ2-1; D is uncertain. The source material was peripheral blood. The sequence derives from a woman aged 18-29 years with acute or convalescent COVID-19. CDR3 bases: TGTGCCAGCAGCCCGTCTGGAGTCCCCTACAATGAGCAGTTCTTC. Translated: CASSPSGVPYNEQFF.